This entry concerns a single T cell receptor beta chain. This clonotype showed up just a few times. Its target antigen remains unknown. No base quality values were provided; no much bigger clone lies one nucleotide off. Library preparation used 5' RACE. The instrument given in TCRdb is Illumina HiSeq 2500. A second about 7 to 11 cycle PCR used a sample-barcoded 5' primer and a J-beta primer mix. A unique molecular identifier was introduced onto each TCR beta cDNA molecule by a template-switch 5' adaptor carrying 12 random nucleotides. Each sample yielded at least 3 million CDR3-containing paired-end reads. All of the RNA was converted into first-strand cDNA using the Mint cDNA synthesis kit, with a TRBC-specific oligonucleotide serving as the primer. After uracil-DNA glycosylase treatment, a first 18-cycle PCR used universal primers M1SS and BC2_uni_R on all cDNA. Turning to the authors' computational methods: Each sample was normalized by randomly selecting 1 million high-quality reads, each carrying a distinct molecular identifier. Instead of being binned into consensus sequences, reads that shared molecular identifiers were thrown out. MiTCR, set to a Q25 quality threshold and the strictest error-elimination algorithm, was used for CDR3 identification, clonotype clustering and error correction. A nonparametric unseen species model using Euler transformation provided a lower-bound estimate of total TCR beta diversity. In-frame beta chains were kept once TCRdb had trimmed the public reads at Q25 with fastp and called clones with MiXCR. For every CDR3 protein sequence, its rows merge into one entry that carries the most common genes and DNA. The authors' filters were not applied to this entry. The table for this sample lists 1.5 million to 2 million distinct CDR3 sequences; just under 50% of them were counted only once. The ten largest clones capture approximately 2.1% of the sample.

The germline V gene provides CDR1 SGHDN and CDR2 FVKESK. The CDR3 spans 12 residues, from the cysteine through the phenylalanine. Only the CDR3 DNA stays, 36 bases, in frame from base 1. V is shortened by 4 bases, J by 5 bases, and the region joining them spans 7 bases. Donors were around 37 systemically healthy Caucasian individuals from Russia aged roughly 6 to 95 years. Roughly 11 milliliters of peripheral blood were drawn from each donor into EDTA-treated Vacutainer tubes. Ficoll-Paque density-gradient centrifugation was used to isolate PBMCs, with at least 7 million per sample. Total RNA was extracted from PBMCs with Trizol reagent, with at least 6 micrograms obtained per sample. For every donor, flow cytometry on a PBMC aliquot measured the percentage of naive CD45RAhigh/CD27high T cells. The data derive from a study of blood T cells in healthy people across ages (dated by TCRdb to 2013 to 2016). Describing the broader study: Template switching captured roughly one uniquely barcoded TCR beta cDNA molecule per two T cells in model experiments. Using the same blood draw, the study looked at two additional independent replicas of 1 million unique cDNA reads for two donors, one aged 18 to 30 and the other aged 80 or older. Using deep sequencing normalized with unique cDNA molecular identifiers, the study measured how TCR beta repertoire diversity changes with age. Donors were grouped into four age groups: young (average 16 years), middle-aged (about 40), aged (around 62) and long-lived (approximately 75). To avoid experimental bias, donors of different ages were randomly spread across the sequencing lanes.

Broader findings and caveats from the paper: A strong correlation was found between observed TCR beta diversity and the percentage of naive T cells measured by flow cytometry. Because the CMV infection status of the donors was unknown, age-related changes in expanded clonotypes may potentially have been confounded. Because profiling used bulk unsorted PBMCs, naive and antigen-experienced compartments could not be compared conclusively. Estimates of total diversity based on one million sequenced T cells were considered lower bounds and underestimates. As age increased, observed TCR beta diversity per million T cells dropped in a roughly linear way, and a significant reduction was already evident by age 40. Compared with the aged group, the long-lived group had more naive CD4+ T cells, fewer expanded clones and increased TCR diversity, suggesting age selection.

This receptor was obtained from a middle-aged woman in good health. The specimen was blood. The chain is encoded by TRBV14 joined to TRBJ2-3; the D segment cannot be called with confidence. The CDR3 reads CASSPIEDTQYF. The DNA is as follows: TGTGCCAGCAGCCCCATAGAAGATACGCAGTATTTT.